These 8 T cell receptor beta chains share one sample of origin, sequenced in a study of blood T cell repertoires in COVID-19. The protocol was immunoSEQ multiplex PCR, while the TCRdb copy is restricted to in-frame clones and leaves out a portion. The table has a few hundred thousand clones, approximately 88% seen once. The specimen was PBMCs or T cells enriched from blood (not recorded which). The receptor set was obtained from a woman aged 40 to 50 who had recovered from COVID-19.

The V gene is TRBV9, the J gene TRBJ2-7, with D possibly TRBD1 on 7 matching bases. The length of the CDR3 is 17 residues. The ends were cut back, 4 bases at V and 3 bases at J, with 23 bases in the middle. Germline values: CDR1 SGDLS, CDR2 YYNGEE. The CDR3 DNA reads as TGTGCCAGCAGCCCCGAGGAGGGGACAGCCTACGGCTACGAGCAGTACTTC. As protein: CASSPEEGTAYGYEQYF. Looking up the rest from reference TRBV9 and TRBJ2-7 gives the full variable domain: DSGVTQTPKHLITATGQRVTLRCSPRSGDLSVYWYQQSLDQGLQFLIQYYNGEERAKGNILERFSAQQFPDLHSELNLSSLELGDSALYFCASSPEEGTAYGYEQYFGPGTRLTVT.

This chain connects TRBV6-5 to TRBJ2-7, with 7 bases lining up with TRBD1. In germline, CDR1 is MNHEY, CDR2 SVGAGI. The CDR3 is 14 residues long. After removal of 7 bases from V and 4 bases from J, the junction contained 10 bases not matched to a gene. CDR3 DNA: TGTGCCAGCAAAAGGGGGCTAGCAGATTACGAGCAGTACTTC. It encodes CASKRGLADYEQYF.

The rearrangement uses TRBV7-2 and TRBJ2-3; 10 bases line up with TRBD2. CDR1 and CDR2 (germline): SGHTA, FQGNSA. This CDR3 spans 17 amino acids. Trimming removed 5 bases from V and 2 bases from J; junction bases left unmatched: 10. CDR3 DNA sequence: TGTGCCAGCAGCCCCCATTCAGCGGGAGGGCCCACAGATACGCAGTATTTT. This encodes CASSPHSAGGPTDTQYF. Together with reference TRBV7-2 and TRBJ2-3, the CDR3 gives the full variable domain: GAGVSQSPSNKVTEKGKDVELRCDPISGHTALYWYRQSLGQGLEFLIYFQGNSAPDKSGLPSDRFSAERTGGSVSTLTIQRTQQEDSAVYLCASSPHSAGGPTDTQYFGPGTRLTVL.

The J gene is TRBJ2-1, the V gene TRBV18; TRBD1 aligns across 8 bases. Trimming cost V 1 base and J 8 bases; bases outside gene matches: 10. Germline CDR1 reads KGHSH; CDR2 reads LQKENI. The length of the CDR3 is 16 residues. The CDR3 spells CASSPLRDRLSHEQFF. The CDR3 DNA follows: TGTGCCAGCTCACCACTGCGGGACAGGTTAAGTCATGAGCAGTTCTTC.

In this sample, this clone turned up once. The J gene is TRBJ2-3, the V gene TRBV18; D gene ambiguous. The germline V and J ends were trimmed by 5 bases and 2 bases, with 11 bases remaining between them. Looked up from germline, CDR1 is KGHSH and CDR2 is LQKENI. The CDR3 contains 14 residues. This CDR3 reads CASSLAGTTDTQYF. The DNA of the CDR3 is TGTGCCAGCTCATTGGCAGGAACCACAGATACGCAGTATTTT.

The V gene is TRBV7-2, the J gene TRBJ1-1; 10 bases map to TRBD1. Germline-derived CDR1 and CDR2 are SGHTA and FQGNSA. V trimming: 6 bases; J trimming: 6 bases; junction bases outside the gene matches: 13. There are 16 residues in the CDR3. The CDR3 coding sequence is TGTGCCAGCAGTCCGGGACAGGGGCTGGGAGGTGCTGAAGCTTTCTTT. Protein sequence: CASSPGQGLGGAEAFF.

In DNA form, the CDR3 reads TGTGCCAGCGGCGAGTACGGAAACACCATATATTTT. Protein: CASGEYGNTIYF. This chain links TRBV10-3 with TRBJ1-3; the D is unclear. From germline, CDR1 is ENHRY and CDR2 SYGVKD. V was shortened by 10 bases and J by 4 bases, with 11 bases between the two germline ends. CDR3 size: 12 residues.

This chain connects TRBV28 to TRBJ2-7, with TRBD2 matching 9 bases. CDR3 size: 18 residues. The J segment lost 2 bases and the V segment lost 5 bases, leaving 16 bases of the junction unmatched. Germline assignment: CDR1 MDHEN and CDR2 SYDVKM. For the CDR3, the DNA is TGTGCCAGCAGTCCCCGGGGTGGCGGGAGGGCCCCTGCCTACGAGCAGTACTTC. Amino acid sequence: CASSPRGGGRAPAYEQYF.